The rows below give T cell receptor beta chains drawn from one sample of a study of CD8 T cells in ankylosing spondylitis. From the 5' RACE reads, TCRdb called clonotypes with MiXCR, one entry per CDR3 protein. The sample records about 540,000 distinct CDR3 sequences, approximately 12% being singletons. The sequenced sample was blood, either unsorted or a sorted T cell fraction (not recorded which). The origin of the receptors is a male donor with ankylosing spondylitis. Both conserved end residues are part of each CDR3. The order of the fields is J gene, V gene, D gene, clone size, CDR3 DNA, CDR3 protein. D genes are given only for firm matches. Clone sizes are given selectively: once, few, many, or a class where the clone is expanded.

j_gene: TRBJ2-5
v_gene: TRBV25-1
d_gene: TRBD1
abundance: NA
CDR3nt: TGTGCCAGCAGTGATTCCCGGACAGGGTTGGAGACCCAGTACTTC
CDR3aa: CASSDSRTGLETQYF

j_gene: TRBJ1-1
v_gene: TRBV19
d_gene: NA
abundance: NA
CDR3nt: TGTGCCAGTAGTATTAACAGCTACACTGAAGCTTTCTTT
CDR3aa: CASSINSYTEAFF

j_gene: TRBJ1-5
v_gene: TRBV20-1
d_gene: NA
abundance: many
CDR3nt: TGCAGTGCTAGTTGGTCTTGGGGTAGCAATCAGCCCCAGCATTTT
CDR3aa: CSASWSWGSNQPQHF

j_gene: TRBJ1-5
v_gene: TRBV29-1
d_gene: TRBD1
abundance: many
CDR3nt: TGCAGCGGACAGACAGGGAATCAGCCCCAGCATTTT
CDR3aa: CSGQTGNQPQHF

j_gene: TRBJ1-1
v_gene: TRBV20-1
d_gene: NA
abundance: NA
CDR3nt: TGCAGTGCTAGACCGACAACGGCCGACGCAGCTTTCTTT
CDR3aa: CSARPTTADAAFF

j_gene: TRBJ2-3
v_gene: TRBV15
d_gene: NA
abundance: few
CDR3nt: TGTGCCACCAGCAGAGGGGCAGGCCAAAGCACAGATACGCAGTATTTT
CDR3aa: CATSRGAGQSTDTQYF

j_gene: TRBJ2-1
v_gene: TRBV5-1
d_gene: TRBD2
abundance: once
CDR3nt: TGCGCCAGGAGGCTAGCGGGACTTTCCTACAATGAGCAGTTCTTC
CDR3aa: CARRLAGLSYNEQFF

j_gene: TRBJ1-1
v_gene: TRBV11-3
d_gene: TRBD1
abundance: few
CDR3nt: TGTGCCAGCAGCTTACTGACAGGGGGCATCACTGAAGCTTTCTTT
CDR3aa: CASSLLTGGITEAFF

j_gene: TRBJ2-3
v_gene: TRBV28
d_gene: TRBD2
abundance: many
CDR3nt: TGTGCCAGCAGTTTGGTGGCTAGCGGCGCCTTCACAGATACGCAGTATTTT
CDR3aa: CASSLVASGAFTDTQYF

j_gene: TRBJ1-4
v_gene: TRBV6-1
d_gene: TRBD1
abundance: few
CDR3nt: TGTGCCAGCAGCTTTGGGACAGTAGCAACTAATGAAAAACTGTTTTTT
CDR3aa: CASSFGTVATNEKLFF

j_gene: TRBJ1-1
v_gene: TRBV5-1
d_gene: NA
abundance: many
CDR3nt: TGCGCCAGCAGCTTCGCCCAGGGGCGGGCGGAAGCTTTCTTT
CDR3aa: CASSFAQGRAEAFF

j_gene: TRBJ2-5
v_gene: TRBV27
d_gene: NA
abundance: NA
CDR3nt: TGTGCCAGCAGTCTACTGGGTCGAGAGACCCAGTACTTC
CDR3aa: CASSLLGRETQYF

j_gene: TRBJ2-5
v_gene: TRBV5-4
d_gene: NA
abundance: NA
CDR3nt: TGTGCCAGCAGCTTCGAGGGGGAGACCCAGTACTTC
CDR3aa: CASSFEGETQYF

j_gene: TRBJ2-3
v_gene: TRBV7-9
d_gene: TRBD1
abundance: few
CDR3nt: TGTGCCAGCATCCTCCTGGGGACAGGGGGGGATACGCAGTATTTT
CDR3aa: CASILLGTGGDTQYF

j_gene: TRBJ2-1
v_gene: TRBV11-2
d_gene: NA
abundance: few
CDR3nt: TGTGCCAGCAGCCCCCGGGTGGAGCGCAATGAGCAGTTCTTC
CDR3aa: CASSPRVERNEQFF

j_gene: TRBJ2-7
v_gene: TRBV7-2
d_gene: TRBD2
abundance: NA
CDR3nt: TGTGCCAGCAGCTTAGCGCCGGGACTACAATACGAGCAGTACTTC
CDR3aa: CASSLAPGLQYEQYF

j_gene: TRBJ1-5
v_gene: TRBV12-3/TRBV12-4
d_gene: NA
abundance: few
CDR3nt: TGTGCCAGCACCACCGACCGCAATCAGCCCCAGCATTTT
CDR3aa: CASTTDRNQPQHF

j_gene: TRBJ2-2
v_gene: TRBV14
d_gene: NA
abundance: NA
CDR3nt: TGTGCCAGCAGTCGCGGACTGTACACCGGGGAGCTGTTTTTT
CDR3aa: CASSRGLYTGELFF

j_gene: TRBJ2-7
v_gene: TRBV11-2
d_gene: NA
abundance: few
CDR3nt: TGTGCCAGCAGCTTAGAACTGGCGGTGCCAGTCTACGAGCAGTACTTC
CDR3aa: CASSLELAVPVYEQYF

j_gene: TRBJ2-1
v_gene: TRBV4-2
d_gene: NA
abundance: few
CDR3nt: TGTGCCAGCAGCCAACAACCTGGGGGCTCCTACAATGAGCAGTTCTTC
CDR3aa: CASSQQPGGSYNEQFF

j_gene: TRBJ2-2
v_gene: TRBV6-4
d_gene: NA
abundance: NA
CDR3nt: TGTGCCAGCAGTGACTCACTGGACACCGGGGAGCTGTTTTTT
CDR3aa: CASSDSLDTGELFF

j_gene: TRBJ2-5
v_gene: TRBV24-1
d_gene: NA
abundance: NA
CDR3nt: TGTGCCACCAGTGATTTGCATGGGTCGATGACAGCAGTACAAGAGACCCAGTACTTC
CDR3aa: CATSDLHGSMTAVQETQYF

j_gene: TRBJ1-3
v_gene: TRBV4-1
d_gene: TRBD1
abundance: few
CDR3nt: TGCGCCAGCAGCCCAACCGGGACAGGGTTCTCTGGAAACACCATATATTTT
CDR3aa: CASSPTGTGFSGNTIYF

j_gene: TRBJ2-3
v_gene: TRBV20-1
d_gene: NA
abundance: few
CDR3nt: TGCAGTGCAACCCGTCTAGCGTCTAGCACAGATACGCAGTATTTT
CDR3aa: CSATRLASSTDTQYF

j_gene: TRBJ2-5
v_gene: TRBV4-1
d_gene: NA
abundance: NA
CDR3nt: TGCGCCAGCAGCCAAGAGGTGCGGACGGGGACCCAGTACTTC
CDR3aa: CASSQEVRTGTQYF

j_gene: TRBJ2-1
v_gene: TRBV20-1
d_gene: TRBD2
abundance: few
CDR3nt: TGCAGTGCTAGGTTCGCTAGCGGGAGCGGGAATGAGCAGTTCTTC
CDR3aa: CSARFASGSGNEQFF

j_gene: TRBJ2-3
v_gene: TRBV29-1
d_gene: NA
abundance: NA
CDR3nt: TGCAGCGGATTATTAGGGGGGGCAAATACGCAGTATTTT
CDR3aa: CSGLLGGANTQYF

j_gene: TRBJ2-1
v_gene: TRBV6-2/TRBV6-3
d_gene: TRBD1
abundance: NA
CDR3nt: TGTGCCAGCAGTTATGGCGGGACAGGGGGAGATGAGCAGTTCTTC
CDR3aa: CASSYGGTGGDEQFF

j_gene: TRBJ2-7
v_gene: TRBV7-2
d_gene: NA
abundance: few
CDR3nt: TGTGCCAGCAGCCGCGGAAATGAGCGGAACGAGCAGTACTTC
CDR3aa: CASSRGNERNEQYF

j_gene: TRBJ2-1
v_gene: TRBV11-1
d_gene: NA
abundance: few
CDR3nt: TGTGCCAGCAGCCCAGGGGCGACTAGCCCGTACAATGAGCAGTTCTTC
CDR3aa: CASSPGATSPYNEQFF

j_gene: TRBJ2-5
v_gene: TRBV7-2
d_gene: TRBD2
abundance: few
CDR3nt: TGTGCCAGCAGCTTAGATGTAGCGGGACTCCAAGAGACCCAGTACTTC
CDR3aa: CASSLDVAGLQETQYF

j_gene: TRBJ2-7
v_gene: TRBV15
d_gene: NA
abundance: few
CDR3nt: TGTGCCACCAGCAGAGATCCGGGGCCCTACGAGCAGTACTTC
CDR3aa: CATSRDPGPYEQYF

j_gene: TRBJ1-1
v_gene: TRBV20-1
d_gene: NA
abundance: few
CDR3nt: TGCAGTGCTAGATCACGGATCATGAACACTGAAGCTTTCTTT
CDR3aa: CSARSRIMNTEAFF

j_gene: TRBJ2-5
v_gene: TRBV20-1
d_gene: TRBD2
abundance: many
CDR3nt: TGCAGTGCTGAACCCCCCCGGGAGGGCCTTGAGACCCAGTACTTC
CDR3aa: CSAEPPREGLETQYF

j_gene: TRBJ2-7
v_gene: TRBV7-2
d_gene: NA
abundance: few
CDR3nt: TGTGCCAGCAGCTTAGTACAGCTCGAGCAGTACTTC
CDR3aa: CASSLVQLEQYF

j_gene: TRBJ2-5
v_gene: TRBV12-3/TRBV12-4
d_gene: NA
abundance: NA
CDR3nt: TGTGCCAGCAGACCAACCCTTACGGCAGAGACCCAGTACTTC
CDR3aa: CASRPTLTAETQYF

j_gene: TRBJ2-1
v_gene: TRBV4-1
d_gene: TRBD2
abundance: many
CDR3nt: TGCGCCAGCAGCCAGGCACCGGGACGGGGGGGGATCGGTGAGCAGTTCTTC
CDR3aa: CASSQAPGRGGIGEQFF

j_gene: TRBJ2-3
v_gene: TRBV27
d_gene: TRBD2
abundance: few
CDR3nt: TGTGCCAGCAGCTTCCCGGGAGGAATGCGGGCCCCGGATACGCAGTATTTT
CDR3aa: CASSFPGGMRAPDTQYF

j_gene: TRBJ2-3
v_gene: TRBV5-1
d_gene: NA
abundance: few
CDR3nt: TGCGCCAGCAGCTTGAGGACAGAAGGGTCAGATACGCAGTATTTT
CDR3aa: CASSLRTEGSDTQYF